These 5 T cell receptor beta chains were sequenced from one sample in a study of blood T cells in healthy people across ages (dated by TCRdb to 2013 to 2016). Library method: 5' RACE. Sequenced on an Illumina HiSeq 2500. The second PCR ran for roughly 7 to 12 cycles and used a J-beta primer mix along with a sample-barcoded 5' primer. TCRdb ran its own pipeline on the public reads, namely fastp trimming at Q25 and MiXCR clone calling, and kept in-frame beta chains. Rows with one shared CDR3 protein collapse into an entry with the most common genes and DNA. For this sample the table gives hundreds of thousands of distinct CDR3 sequences, of which 58% were detected only once. Roughly 22% of the sample rests with the top ten. Sequencing was performed on blood. These receptors originate from a man aged 25 to 45 in good health.

The chain employs TRBV20-1 and TRBJ2-7; D is undetermined. This CDR3 has 15 residues. V was cut by 5 bases and J by 2 bases, with 19 bases left in between. Germline loops: CDR1 DFQATT, CDR2 SNEGSKA (reference sequence). The CDR3 DNA reads TGCAGTGCTCTCTCCCGGACGGCGAATGCCTACGAGCAGTACTTC. It is translated as CSALSRTANAYEQYF.

This clonotype was counted at least ten times. This chain uses TRBV29-1 with TRBJ2-5; D is unclear. The CDR3 loop spans 12 amino acids. Trimming pared 3 bases from V and 7 bases from J, leaving 12 bases between. From germline, CDR1 is SQVTM and CDR2 ANQGSEA. The CDR3 DNA reads as TGCAGCGTTGAGTATGTTGCCGCGACCCAGTACTTC. Its translation: CSVEYVAATQYF.

This clonotype was seen at least ten times. V usage is TRBV4-2 and J usage is TRBJ2-5; TRBD2 aligns across 8 bases. The better agreement between TRBJ2-7 and the DNA end casts doubt on the J call. The germline V gene encodes CDR1 LGHNA and CDR2 YNFKEQ. The CDR3 runs 15 residues. CDR3 in amino acids: CASSQVTSGGYEQYF. The CDR3 bases are TGTGCCAGCAGCCAAGTGACCAGCGGGGGATACGAGCAGTACTTC.

V usage is TRBV7-2 and J usage is TRBJ2-6; perhaps TRBD2 as D (7 bases). The CDR3 totals 15 residues. With 4 bases removed from V and 2 bases from J, the gap between germline ends came to 9 bases. CDR1 is SGHTA, CDR2 FQGNSA, per germline. CDR3 loop: CASSWGGPGANVLTF. The CDR3 DNA sequence: TGTGCCAGCAGCTGGGGGGGCCCTGGGGCCAACGTCCTGACTTTC.

As DNA, the CDR3 is TGTGCCAGCAGTAGAGGACTAGCGGGTACAACCCTAACGGGGGAGCTGTTTTTT. Its protein is CASSRGLAGTTLTGELFF. This chain uses TRBV27 with TRBJ2-2; 11 bases are shared with TRBD2. The trim removed 5 bases at V and 8 bases at J, leaving 16 bases unmatched. Germline-derived CDR1 and CDR2 are MNHEY and SMNVEV (reference sequence). The CDR3 is 18 amino acids.